The rows below give T cell receptor beta chains drawn from one sample of a study of Graves' ophthalmopathy and Graves' hyperthyroidism. TCRdb re-derived calls from the multiplex PCR reads in MiXCR, one entry per CDR3 protein. The sample consists of nearly 400,000 distinct CDR3 sequences, approximately 16% of them appearing once. The material sequenced was peripheral blood. All receptors derive from a woman between 18 and 29 years old with Graves' ophthalmopathy. The CDR3 runs from the conserved cysteine through the conserved F or W. The D gene is left open where the match is weak. Clone size is stated in some rows and not others, as once, few, many or a class when expanded.

TRBJ2-7,TRBD2,many,TRBV12-3/TRBV12-4,CASSPGGGFYEQYF,TGTGCCAGCAGTCCCGGGGGAGGGTTTTACGAGCAGTACTTC
TRBJ1-1,NA,many,TRBV6-5,CASVRQPHQNTEAFF,TGTGCCAGCGTACGACAACCCCACCAGAACACTGAAGCTTTCTTT
TRBJ2-7,NA,many,TRBV19,CASSPAGGAPYEQYF,TGTGCCAGTAGTCCCGCAGGAGGGGCCCCCTACGAGCAGTACTTC
TRBJ2-2,NA,NA,TRBV6-2/TRBV6-3,CVSSYVWLAPHSNTGELFF,TGTGTCAGCAGTTACGTGTGGCTAGCCCCACATTCGAACACCGGGGAGCTGTTTTTT
TRBJ1-1,NA,many,TRBV18,CASSPPSRPALGAFF,TGTGCCAGCTCACCACCGTCCCGTCCGGCGCTTGGAGCTTTCTTT
TRBJ1-5,NA,many,TRBV2,CACRGGPLSNQPQHF,TGTGCCTGTCGGGGAGGGCCTCTTAGCAATCAGCCCCAGCATTTT
TRBJ1-2,NA,many,TRBV29-1,CSVEGQVEGYTF,TGCAGCGTTGAAGGGCAAGTAGAAGGCTACACCTTC
TRBJ1-5,NA,many,TRBV28,CASSFSRKPAGNQPQHF,TGTGCCAGCAGTTTTTCCCGTAAACCAGCAGGCAATCAGCCCCAGCATTTT
TRBJ1-2,TRBD1,NA,TRBV12-3/TRBV12-4,CASSVARGHGYTF,TGTGCCAGCAGCGTGGCCAGGGGGCATGGCTACACCTTC
TRBJ2-2,TRBD1,many,TRBV7-2,CASSFGTGPNTGELFF,TGTGCCAGCAGCTTTGGGACAGGACCCAACACCGGGGAGCTGTTTTTT
TRBJ2-7,NA,many,TRBV7-2,CASSYRVSYEQYF,TGTGCCAGCAGCTATAGGGTCTCCTACGAGCAGTACTTC
TRBJ2-7,TRBD2,once,TRBV12-3/TRBV12-4,CASSFGGRGEQYF,TGTGCCAGCAGTTTTGGCGGGAGAGGGGAGCAGTACTTC
TRBJ2-7,TRBD1,many,TRBV7-9,CASQPPGTGTYEQYF,TGTGCCAGCCAACCCCCCGGGACAGGGACTTACGAGCAGTACTTC
TRBJ1-5,NA,NA,TRBV6-1,CASSDLGYNQPQHF,TGTGCCAGCAGTGATTTAGGGTACAATCAGCCCCAGCATTTT
TRBJ2-7,NA,many,TRBV7-2,CASSFLAYEQYF,TGTGCCAGCAGCTTCCTAGCATACGAGCAGTACTTC
TRBJ1-2,NA,many,TRBV6-5,CASSYSSYNNYGYTF,TGTGCCAGCAGTTACTCGAGTTACAATAACTATGGCTACACCTTC
TRBJ1-3,NA,few,TRBV30,CAWKQGSGNTIYF,TGTGCCTGGAAGCAGGGCTCTGGAAACACCATATATTTT
TRBJ1-1,NA,many,TRBV12-3/TRBV12-4,CASSLGQVNTEAFF,TGTGCCAGCAGTTTGGGGCAGGTGAACACTGAAGCTTTCTTT
TRBJ2-3,NA,NA,TRBV7-2,CASSLKFGTDTQYF,TGTGCCAGCAGCTTAAAATTCGGCACAGATACGCAGTATTTT
TRBJ2-5,TRBD1,many,TRBV6-5,CASSYGGTGGETQYF,TGTGCCAGCAGTTACGGAGGGACAGGGGGAGAGACCCAGTACTTC
TRBJ1-1,NA,NA,TRBV7-2,CASSYDGGSRTEAFF,TGTGCCAGCAGCTACGATGGGGGGTCGAGGACTGAAGCTTTCTTT